This entry describes one T cell receptor (beta chain). The antigen is undetermined. Germline-derived CDR1 and CDR2 are SGHTA and FQGNSA. CDR3 length equals 14 residues. V was trimmed by 5 bases and J by 1 base, leaving 11 bases between them. The data were obtained in a study of shared clonotypes between healthy human individuals. Study in general: The plates for each donor numbered three CD4 naive, three CD4 memory, two CD8 naive and one CD8 memory. The study, taken as a whole, reports: Between a few donors, naive CD4 clonotypes were shared at a level of approximately 5%.

The material for each subset, its genomic DNA, was split evenly across several immunoSEQ plates. Clones were sequenced by immunoSEQ multiplex PCR, and TCRdb holds only the in-frame ones, with some missing. The sample contains millions of clones, over 90% of which appear only once. The TCR comes from a man aged 18 to 29 in good health. Some clones in this sample may be carry-over from other donors' samples. The chain is built from TRBV7-2 and TRBJ1-1, with D unresolved. The sequencing sample was made of naive CD4+ T cells from PBMCs. Subset defined: CD45RA+ positively selected. The CDR3 reads CASSPNGPNTEAFF. The CDR3, as DNA: TGTGCCAGCAGCCCCAACGGACCGAACACTGAAGCTTTCTTT.